What follows are 30 T cell receptor beta chains derived from one specimen sequenced in a study of blood T cell repertoires in COVID-19 (dated by TCRdb to the early 2020s). Receptors were amplified or captured by the immunoSEQ multiplex PCR assay. The table was pulled from immuneACCESS by TCRdb, which kept in-frame rearrangements only. Such tables lose some clones; where checked, under half of the loss comes from unresolved V genes, and the rest has no known cause. This sample is represented by roughly 360,000 clones; around 87% of them were singletons. The ten largest make up approximately 1.3% of the sample. The sequenced sample was PBMCs or T cells enriched from blood (not recorded which). Receptors originate from a man aged 30-40 years who had recovered from COVID-19.

This chain connects TRBV5-1 to TRBJ1-1; D unclear. Trimming removed 5 bases from V and 1 base from J, with 9 bases in between. The CDR3 consists of 13 residues. CDR1 and CDR2 from the germline V gene are SGHRS and YFSETQ. Here the CDR3 reads CASSEAPNTEAFF. CDR3 DNA sequence: TGCGCCAGCAGTGAGGCTCCGAACACTGAAGCTTTCTTT.

The CDR3 DNA reads TGTGCCAGCAGTTACGCGTGGGACAGGAGCTACGAGCAGTACTTC. Its translation is CASSYAWDRSYEQYF. The V call is TRBV6-5, the J call TRBJ2-7; TRBD1 matches 8 bases. Per germline, CDR1 MNHEY and CDR2 SVGAGI. CDR3 length: 15 amino acids. The J segment lost 3 bases and the V segment lost 2 bases, leaving 6 bases of the junction unmatched.

V is TRBV9 and J is TRBJ1-2; 7 nucleotides agree with TRBD1. Trimming removed 6 bases from V and 4 bases from J; junction bases left unmatched: 12. From germline, CDR1 is SGDLS and CDR2 YYNGEE. CDR3 size: 15 residues. Here the CDR3 reads CASTKAGAGGYGYTF. In nucleotides, the CDR3 is TGTGCCAGCACCAAAGCGGGGGCAGGGGGCTATGGCTACACCTTC.

The V call is TRBV6-5, the J call TRBJ2-5, with D possibly matching TRBD2 (6 bases). The CDR3 totals 13 residues. V was shortened by 8 bases and J by 5 bases, with 15 bases between the two germline ends. Germline values: CDR1 MNHEY, CDR2 SVGAGI. The CDR3 spells CASDWGVRETQYF. CDR3 sequence (DNA): TGTGCCAGCGATTGGGGGGTTCGGGAGACCCAGTACTTC.

This sequence joins TRBV24-1 and TRBJ2-1, with TRBD2 as a possible D gene (6 bases). V lost 3 bases, J lost 0 bases, and 17 bases lay in between. The germline V gene has CDR1 KGHDR and CDR2 SFDVKD. There are 18 residues in the CDR3. The CDR3 loop reads CATSDQTGVTSSYNEQFF. In DNA, the CDR3 is TGTGCCACCAGTGATCAAACGGGGGTCACGAGCTCCTACAATGAGCAGTTCTTC.

The J gene is TRBJ2-3, the V gene TRBV7-2, with 8 bases identical to TRBD1. This CDR3 is 14 amino acids long. With V trimmed by 5 bases and J by 5 bases, 6 bases remained unmatched. CDR1 is SGHTA, CDR2 FQGNSA, per germline. Here the CDR3 reads CASSPTGAGDTQYF. The CDR3 DNA is TGTGCCAGCAGCCCGACAGGGGCTGGAGATACGCAGTATTTT.

The V and J genes are TRBV20-1 and TRBJ2-5, with TRBD2 matching 12 bases. Unmatched junction bases numbered 14, after V lost 3 bases and J lost 0 bases. Germline CDR1 reads DFQATT; CDR2 reads SNEGSKA (reference sequence). CDR3 length: 19 residues. CDR3 bases: TGCAGTGCTAGTCTAGCGGGGGGGCCGAATGGGGTGTACCAAGAGACCCAGTACTTC. It encodes CSASLAGGPNGVYQETQYF.

V usage is TRBV2 and J usage is TRBJ1-3, with D perhaps TRBD1 (5 bases). Germline CDR1 reads SNHLY; CDR2 reads FYNNEI. Trimming removed 3 bases at V and 0 bases at J, with 12 bases between. CDR3 length equals 16 residues. CDR3 protein: CASSEGGDPSGNTIYF. CDR3 sequence (DNA): TGTGCCAGCAGTGAGGGGGGAGACCCCTCTGGAAACACCATATATTTT.

The chain uses TRBV11-2 and TRBJ2-5; 7 bases align to TRBD2. Looked up from germline, CDR1 is SGHAT and CDR2 is FQNNGV. V dropped 6 bases and J dropped 7; count of bases not matched to a gene: 8. The CDR3 runs 13 residues. CDR3: CASRFSGPGTQYF. The DNA of the CDR3 is TGTGCCAGCAGATTTAGCGGGCCCGGGACCCAGTACTTC.

This clone was detected a few times. The chain employs TRBV7-8 and TRBJ2-5, with 7 bases matching TRBD2. This CDR3 is built from 14 residues. J gave up 5 bases and V 0 bases, and 3 bases lay outside the gene matches. Per the germline V gene, CDR1 is SGHVS and CDR2 is FQNEAQ. Written as DNA, the CDR3 is TGTGCCAGCAGCTTAGCGGGGGGGAGGGAGACCCAGTACTTC. Protein: CASSLAGGRETQYF.

The rearrangement joins TRBV7-9 to TRBJ1-1, with 7 nucleotides matching TRBD1. With V trimmed by 5 bases and J by 5 bases, 8 bases remained unmatched. Per germline, CDR1 SEHNR and CDR2 FQNEAQ (reference sequence). The CDR3 sequence is 14 residues long. The CDR3: CASSQQGTGTEAFF. CDR3 in DNA: TGTGCCAGCAGCCAACAGGGGACCGGGACTGAAGCTTTCTTT.

This clone turned up a few times. This chain joins TRBV2 and TRBJ2-1, with a tentative D call TRBD2 (6 bases). The V end was cut by 8 bases, the J end by 7 bases, with 18 bases between. The CDR3 is 14 amino acids. The germline gives CDR1 SNHLY, CDR2 FYNNEI. The CDR3 here is CASFPGRLLNEQFF. Written as DNA, the CDR3 is TGTGCCAGCTTTCCAGGGAGGTTATTAAATGAGCAGTTCTTC.

V and J are TRBV5-1 and TRBJ2-7, with D maybe TRBD1 (6 bases). This CDR3 contains 14 residues. V shed 0 bases and J shed 6 bases, with 13 bases lying between them. CDR1 and CDR2 (germline): SGHRS, YFSETQ. The CDR3 DNA sequence: TGCGCCAGCAGCTTGGGTTCGCAGGGGACCGAGCAGTACTTC. Its translation is CASSLGSQGTEQYF.

The chain employs TRBV19 and TRBJ1-2; D is unresolved. CDR1 LNHDA and CDR2 SQIVND come from the germline V gene (reference sequence). The CDR3 is 14 residues long. V shed 6 bases and J shed 0 bases, with 11 bases lying between them. The CDR3 DNA reads TGTGCCAGTAGCCCGACCGGAGCTAACTATGGCTACACCTTC. Amino acids: CASSPTGANYGYTF.

The chain has TRBV19 and TRBJ2-7; 8 positions agree with TRBD1. The V gene end was trimmed by 5 bases and the J gene end by 0 bases; junction bases not matched to a gene: 6. The CDR3 spans 15 residues. Germline loops: CDR1 LNHDA, CDR2 SQIVND (reference sequence). DNA for the CDR3: TGTGCCAGTAGTCCTGGACAGGGTGACTCCTACGAGCAGTACTTC. It encodes CASSPGQGDSYEQYF.

The chain combines TRBV7-2 with TRBJ1-2; 10 positions agree with TRBD1. Germline CDR1 is SGHTA and CDR2 is FQGNSA. V lost 1 base, J lost 4 bases, and 0 bases stayed unmatched. This CDR3 has 14 amino acids. The CDR3 DNA follows: TGTGCCAGCAGCTTAGGGACAGGGGGCTATGGCTACACCTTC. Its translation: CASSLGTGGYGYTF.

The V gene is TRBV19, the J gene TRBJ1-1; a possible D gene is TRBD1 (6 bases). Per germline, CDR1 LNHDA and CDR2 SQIVND (reference sequence). The CDR3 runs 15 residues. V lost 3 bases, J lost 1 base, and 12 bases lay in between. The CDR3 loop reads CASSISGEANTEAFF. Written as DNA, the CDR3 is TGTGCCAGTAGTATTTCAGGGGAAGCGAACACTGAAGCTTTCTTT.

The V call is TRBV7-2, the J call TRBJ1-4; possible D gene TRBD1, 6 bases. V shed 5 bases and J shed 7 bases, with 14 bases lying between them. Germline V lookup: CDR1 SGHTA, CDR2 FQGNSA. This CDR3 region has 14 residues. This CDR3 reads CASSRMGAGEKLFF. The CDR3, as DNA: TGTGCCAGCAGCCGCATGGGGGCGGGTGAAAAACTGTTTTTT.

The chain is built from TRBV3-1 (or the pseudogene TRBV3-2) and TRBJ2-1; 9 bases map to TRBD2. CDR1 LGHDT and CDR2 YNNKEL come from the germline V gene (reference sequence). Trimming at V came to 1 base and at J to 7 bases, leaving 11 bases not matched to a gene. The CDR3 spans 17 residues. For the CDR3, the DNA is TGTGCCAGCAGCCAAGTATCCCACAGCGGGGGGATAAATGAGCAGTTCTTC. Translated, it gives CASSQVSHSGGINEQFF.

The V gene is TRBV6-4, the J gene TRBJ2-1; tentatively, D is TRBD2 (5 bases). The CDR3 covers 15 residues. CDR1 and CDR2 (germline): MRHNA, SNTAGT. The V gene lost 3 bases and the J gene lost 6 bases, with 15 bases spanning the gap. Here the CDR3 reads CASSDFAGSSNEQFF. Written as DNA, the CDR3 is TGTGCCAGCAGTGATTTTGCGGGTTCTTCCAATGAGCAGTTCTTC.

This chain's CDR3 is CASSAGLSGNTIYF. The CDR3 nucleotides are TGCGCCAGCAGCGCGGGACTTTCCGGAAACACCATATATTTT. The chain couples TRBV5-1 to TRBJ1-3; a possible D gene is TRBD1 (5 bases). The CDR3 has 14 residues. CDR1 is SGHRS and CDR2 is YFSETQ in the germline V gene. Trimming cost V 4 bases and J 4 bases, with 12 bases left between them.

The chain has TRBV5-5 and TRBJ1-1; 9 nucleotides agree with TRBD1. The CDR3 has 14 residues. The ends lost 4 bases at V and 2 bases at J; junction bases unmatched: 3. Germline CDR1 reads SGHKS; CDR2 reads YYEKEE (reference sequence). CDR3 sequence (DNA): TGTGCCAGCAGCCAAACAGGGGGCAACACTGAAGCTTTCTTT. Residues: CASSQTGGNTEAFF.

In the case of this clone: This specimen includes other DNA sequences encoding the same CDR3. The chain recombines TRBV18 with TRBJ1-1; 8 nucleotides align to TRBD1. After removal of 3 bases from V and 1 base from J, the junction contained 1 base not matched to a gene. The CDR3 totals 14 residues. CDR1 is KGHSH and CDR2 is LQKENI in the germline V gene. CDR3 amino acids: CASSPGTGNTEAFF. Written as DNA, the CDR3 is TGTGCCAGCTCACCGGGGACAGGGAACACTGAAGCTTTCTTT.

This clone was found once. The chain carries TRBV3-1 (or the pseudogene TRBV3-2) and TRBJ1-4; D is perhaps TRBD1 (6 bases). CDR1 and CDR2 (germline): LGHDT, YNNKEL (reference sequence). This CDR3 is built from 18 residues. Trimming left V 1 base short and J 4 bases short, with 19 bases between. The CDR3 loop reads CASSQVPRGYTFNEKLFF. CDR3 nucleotides: TGTGCCAGCAGCCAAGTCCCCAGGGGTTACACCTTTAATGAAAAACTGTTTTTT.

Here the CDR3 DNA reads TGTGCCAGCAGTCTCAGGGTCGAAGCTTTCTTT. Its protein is CASSLRVEAFF. The rearrangement links TRBV12-3 or TRBV12-4 to TRBJ1-1; D perhaps matches TRBD1 (5 bases). This CDR3 comprises 11 residues. V was shortened by 5 bases and J by 8 bases, with 9 bases between the two germline ends.

V is TRBV6-5 and J is TRBJ2-7, with no clear D. The CDR3 covers 15 residues. The ends were cut back, 4 bases at V and 0 bases at J, with 13 bases in the middle. The germline gives CDR1 MNHEY, CDR2 SVGAGI. The DNA for the CDR3 is TGTGCCAGCAGTTCTCCGACAAGCAGCTCCTACGAGCAGTACTTC. Its translation is CASSSPTSSSYEQYF.

This clone was seen only once. The rearrangement links TRBV10-3 to TRBJ2-3; TRBD1 agrees at 11 bases. This CDR3 is 18 amino acids long. Germline-derived CDR1 and CDR2 are ENHRY and SYGVKD. Trimming at V came to 4 bases and at J to 2 bases, leaving 11 bases not matched to a gene. DNA for the CDR3: TGTGCCATCAGTGGCCGGACAGGGGGCGCAGCCAACACAGATACGCAGTATTTT. It codes for CAISGRTGGAANTDTQYF.

The V and J genes are TRBV6-2 or TRBV6-3 and TRBJ2-7, with unresolved D. In germline, CDR1 is MNHEY, CDR2 SVGEGT. V was clipped by 3 bases and J by 4 bases, with 10 bases between them. This CDR3 is 13 amino acids long. For the CDR3, the DNA is TGTGCCAGCAGTTATTCCAGGTTATACGAGCAGTACTTC. Translating it yields CASSYSRLYEQYF.

The chain links TRBV13 to TRBJ1-5; D not resolved. Trimming cost V 7 bases and J 4 bases, with 20 bases left between them. The CDR3 loop spans 16 amino acids. The germline V gene has CDR1 PRHDT and CDR2 FYEKMQ (reference sequence). The CDR3 reads CASNYPAGVENQPQHF. CDR3 coding DNA: TGTGCCAGCAACTACCCGGCCGGGGTCGAAAATCAGCCCCAGCATTTT.

V gene TRBV19 combines with J gene TRBJ1-1; D remains ambiguous. Germline values: CDR1 LNHDA, CDR2 SQIVND (reference sequence). This CDR3 has 15 residues. V lost 0 bases and J lost 0, with 8 bases in between. The CDR3 DNA is TGTGCCAGTAGTATAGAGTTAGAGCTGAACACTGAAGCTTTCTTT. This gives the protein CASSIELELNTEAFF.